These 30 T cell receptor beta chains came from one sample sequenced in a study of blood T cell repertoires in COVID-19. The assay was immunoSEQ multiplex PCR, and TCRdb's table has in-frame clones only and misses some. Found here are over 200,000 clones, under 85% of them singletons; the top ten hold approximately 1.8%. Material: PBMCs or T cells enriched from blood (not recorded which). The receptor source for this set is a man aged 55 to 70 who had recovered from COVID-19.

For the CDR3, the DNA is TGTGCCAGTAGTATGGGCCAGCGGGGAGTTGCCAAAAACATTCAGTACTTC. Translating it yields CASSMGQRGVAKNIQYF. The chain has TRBV19 and TRBJ2-4; 7 nucleotides match TRBD2. The CDR3 has 17 residues. CDR1 and CDR2 from the germline V gene are LNHDA and SQIVND (reference sequence). Losses at the gene ends were 3 bases for V and 1 base for J; bases not matched to a gene: 9.

This chain uses TRBV21-1 with TRBJ1-2. TRBV21-1 is flagged as a pseudogene. The CDR3 has 15 amino acids. In DNA, the CDR3 is TGTGCCAGCAGCAACCGAGGGTGGATCGACTATGGCTACACCTTC. Translating gives CASSNRGWIDYGYTF.

The V and J genes are TRBV11-3 and TRBJ1-1; no reliable D call. The CDR3 length is 15 residues. Trimming left V 3 bases short and J 0 bases short, with 11 bases between. From germline, CDR1 is SGHNT and CDR2 YENEEA. CDR3 sequence reads: CASSFLEGMNTEAFF. The CDR3 coding sequence is TGTGCCAGCAGCTTCTTAGAGGGAATGAACACTGAAGCTTTCTTT.

J is TRBJ1-6 and V is TRBV4-1, with unresolved D. The CDR3 spans 18 residues. The V end was cut by 0 bases, the J end by 0 bases, with 12 bases between. CDR1 MGHRA and CDR2 YSYEKL come from the germline V gene. The CDR3 coding sequence is TGCGCCAGCAGCCAAGATGGAGCCAACCCCTCCTATAATTCACCCCTCCACTTT. Amino acid sequence: CASSQDGANPSYNSPLHF.

This clone was observed a few times. The chain joins TRBV24-1 to TRBJ2-1, with 9 bases lining up with TRBD2. V shed 9 bases and J 6 bases; nucleotides not matched to a gene: 17. Germline V CDR1 and CDR2: KGHDR, SFDVKD. CDR3 length: 17 amino acids. The CDR3 region is CATARHLSGGTRNEQFF. CDR3 coding DNA: TGTGCCACCGCGAGGCACCTTAGCGGGGGAACCCGCAATGAGCAGTTCTTC.

CDR3: CASSFGTGTEAFF. The CDR3 DNA sequence: TGTGCCAGCAGCTTCGGGACAGGGACTGAAGCTTTCTTT. The chain has TRBV11-2 and TRBJ1-1; 9 bases agree with TRBD1. The CDR3 has 13 residues. V lost 3 bases and J lost 5; bases outside the gene matches: 1. Germline values: CDR1 SGHAT, CDR2 FQNNGV.

This sequence joins TRBV19 and TRBJ2-7; 11 bases agree with TRBD2. Germline lookup yields CDR1 LNHDA and CDR2 SQIVND (reference sequence). The CDR3 extends over 14 amino acids. The trim removed 3 bases at V and 5 bases at J, leaving 3 bases unmatched. DNA of the CDR3: TGTGCCAGTAGTATGACTAGCGGGGTCGACGAGCAGTACTTC. Protein sequence: CASSMTSGVDEQYF.

The chain recombines TRBV3-1 (or the pseudogene TRBV3-2) with TRBJ1-3, with TRBD1 matching over 7 bases. V lost 4 bases and J lost 2; bases outside the gene matches: 5. The CDR3 totals 15 residues. CDR1 and CDR2 (germline): LGHDT, YNNKEL (reference sequence). CDR3 nucleotide sequence: TGTGCCAGCAGCCTACCCCAGGGGGCTGGAAACACCATATATTTT. It translates to CASSLPQGAGNTIYF.

The gene calls are TRBV30 and TRBJ1-2; no clear D gene. Germline-derived CDR1 and CDR2 are GTSNPN and SVGIG (reference sequence). The V end was cut by 5 bases, the J end by 4 bases, with 17 bases between. The CDR3 spans 14 residues. CDR3 coding DNA: TGTGCCTGGGGCCGTATTGGTCGAGGCTATGGCTACACCTTC. Translation: CAWGRIGRGYGYTF.

The gene calls are TRBV2 and TRBJ2-1; 9 bases agree with TRBD1. Trimming removed 3 bases from V and 8 bases from J; junction bases left unmatched: 8. The CDR3 totals 15 residues. Germline CDR1 SNHLY, CDR2 FYNNEI. The CDR3, as DNA: TGTGCCAGCAGTGACGCGGGACAGGGTGGGGATGAGCAGTTCTTC. Protein sequence: CASSDAGQGGDEQFF. Full variable domain (rest looked up from reference TRBV2 and TRBJ2-1): EPEVTQTPSHQVTQMGQEVILRCVPISNHLYFYWYRQILGQKVEFLVSFYNNEISEKSEIFDDQFSVERPDGSNFTLKIRSTKLEDSAMYFCASSDAGQGGDEQFFGPGTRLTVL.

This clone was found once. This chain links TRBV5-1 with TRBJ1-1; maybe TRBD1 (6 bases). The CDR3 has 14 amino acids. Germline V CDR1 and CDR2: SGHRS, YFSETQ. Trimming cost V 4 bases and J 0 bases, with 10 bases left between them. CDR3 sequence (DNA): TGCGCCAGCAGCCCTGGACAGATGAACACTGAAGCTTTCTTT. Its translation is CASSPGQMNTEAFF.

The chain employs TRBV6-6 and TRBJ1-4; 10 nucleotides align to TRBD1. Trimming at V came to 2 bases and at J to 6 bases, leaving 6 bases not matched to a gene. CDR1 and CDR2 from the germline V gene are MNHNY and SVGAGI (reference sequence). This CDR3 spans 16 amino acids. In nucleotides, the CDR3 is TGTGCCAGCAGTTACGGGGGACAGGGGTTGGATGAAAAACTGTTTTTT. This encodes CASSYGGQGLDEKLFF.

Here the CDR3 DNA reads TGTGCCAGCAGTCTTACAGGGAGTGAGCAGTACTTC. It codes for CASSLTGSEQYF. V is TRBV27 and J is TRBJ2-7, with D possibly being TRBD1 (6 bases). V lost 5 bases to trimming and J lost 7 bases, with 12 bases between them. The CDR3 loop spans 12 amino acids. The germline CDR1 and CDR2 sequences are MNHEY and SMNVEV (reference sequence).

The V call is TRBV6-1, the J call TRBJ1-5; D gene ambiguous. The CDR3 spans 16 residues. V was pared by 1 base and J by 1 base, with 11 bases between. Germline V gene data show CDR1 as MNHNS and CDR2 as SASEGT. CDR3 nucleotides: TGTGCCAGCAGTGAAGATTTTGGTGGCAGCAATCAGCCCCAGCATTTT. It translates to CASSEDFGGSNQPQHF.

The rearrangement joins TRBV21-1 to TRBJ1-1. TRBV21-1 is a pseudogene locus. The CDR3 has 9 amino acids. The CDR3 sequence: CAGLREAFF. CDR3 DNA: TGTGCCGGCTTGAGGGAGGCTTTCTTT.

V gene TRBV5-1 combines with J gene TRBJ2-3; 7 bases fit TRBD2. Germline-derived CDR1 and CDR2 are SGHRS and YFSETQ. J lost 0 bases, V lost 0 bases, and 7 bases had no gene match. The CDR3 runs 17 residues. Written as DNA, the CDR3 is TGCGCCAGCAGCTTGGGGCCGGGCGGGGGAAGCACAGATACGCAGTATTTT. It specifies CASSLGPGGGSTDTQYF.

V usage is TRBV9 and J usage is TRBJ1-5, with D unclear. Trimming took off 0 bases at V and 0 bases at J, with 7 bases between the two ends. Per the germline V gene, CDR1 is SGDLS and CDR2 is YYNGEE. The CDR3 extends over 15 amino acids. The CDR3 DNA reads TGTGCCAGCAGCGTAGGACGGGATAGCAATCAGCCCCAGCATTTT. Its protein is CASSVGRDSNQPQHF. Variable domain in full (rest from reference TRBV9 and TRBJ1-5): DSGVTQTPKHLITATGQRVTLRCSPRSGDLSVYWYQQSLDQGLQFLIQYYNGEERAKGNILERFSAQQFPDLHSELNLSSLELGDSALYFCASSVGRDSNQPQHFGDGTRLSIL.

The chain couples TRBV5-5 to TRBJ2-5, with 9 bases matching TRBD1. This CDR3 is 17 amino acids long. The germline V gene encodes CDR1 SGHKS and CDR2 YYEKEE (reference sequence). The J segment lost 5 bases and the V segment lost 0 bases, leaving 11 bases of the junction unmatched. In DNA form, the CDR3 reads TGTGCCAGCAGCTTGGGACAGGGGGGGTCTGTTGGGGAGACCCAGTACTTC. Its translation: CASSLGQGGSVGETQYF.

This rearrangement joins TRBV2 to TRBJ1-2; 10 bases align to TRBD1. Germline values: CDR1 SNHLY, CDR2 FYNNEI. V trimming: 6 bases; J trimming: 5 bases; junction bases outside the gene matches: 9. The CDR3 length is 15 residues. CDR3 sequence: CASRNSTGGAYGYTF. In DNA, the CDR3 is TGTGCCAGCAGGAATTCGACAGGGGGCGCTTATGGCTACACCTTC.

This clone has more than one count but fewer than ten. This chain links TRBV7-2 with TRBJ2-1, with 10 bases that match TRBD1. The CDR3 is 16 residues long. Germline loops: CDR1 SGHTA, CDR2 FQGNSA. After removal of 5 bases from V and 6 bases from J, the junction contained 10 bases not matched to a gene. The CDR3 DNA sequence: TGTGCCAGCAGCGCGGGCGGACAGGGGGTTTTCAATGAGCAGTTCTTC. Translated: CASSAGGQGVFNEQFF.

V is TRBV5-6 and J is TRBJ1-1, with TRBD1 as a possible D gene (6 bases). Germline V gene data show CDR1 as SGHDT and CDR2 as YYEEEE. The CDR3 is made up of 13 amino acids. Deletions cut 4 bases from V and 1 base from J, with 8 bases between. As DNA, the CDR3 is TGTGCCAGCAGCCCAGGGGCGAACACTGAAGCTTTCTTT. It specifies CASSPGANTEAFF. Filled out from reference TRBV5-6 and TRBJ1-1, the complete variable domain reads DAGVTQSPTHLIKTRGQQVTLRCSPKSGHDTVSWYQQALGQGPQFIFQYYEEEERQRGNFPDRFSGHQFPNYSSELNVNALLLGDSALYLCASSPGANTEAFFGQGTRLTVV.

The V and J genes are TRBV10-3 and TRBJ2-7; 7 bases are a match to TRBD1. Trimming at V came to 6 bases and at J to 7 bases, leaving 6 bases not matched to a gene. Germline CDR1 ENHRY, CDR2 SYGVKD. The CDR3 spans 12 residues. CDR3 amino acids: CAISITGVEQYF. The CDR3 region has the DNA TGTGCCATCAGCATAACAGGGGTTGAGCAGTACTTC.

V is TRBV5-1 and J is TRBJ1-2; TRBD1 is a possible D gene (5 bases). The CDR3 spans 14 residues. Germline-derived CDR1 and CDR2 are SGHRS and YFSETQ. V shed 4 bases and J shed 4 bases, with 14 bases lying between them. The CDR3 DNA reads TGCGCCAGCAGCCCTGGTTGGGGGGGCTATGGCTACACCTTC. It codes for CASSPGWGGYGYTF.

This clone was detected only a few times. This rearrangement joins TRBV5-1 to TRBJ1-3; possible D gene TRBD1, 6 bases. CDR1 is SGHRS and CDR2 is YFSETQ in the germline V gene. The CDR3 consists of 17 residues. Trimming shortened V by 0 bases and J by 0 bases, and 13 bases separated the two germline ends. CDR3 coding DNA: TGCGCCAGCAGCTTGGGGGACACTTGGAGCTCTGGAAACACCATATATTTT. Protein sequence: CASSLGDTWSSGNTIYF.

This chain links TRBV7-3 with TRBJ2-1; TRBD1 matches 9 bases. The CDR3 runs to 15 residues. CDR1 is SGHTA and CDR2 is FQGTGA in the germline V gene. The V and J ends lost 5 bases and 0 bases, in that order; junction bases with no gene match: 2. DNA for the CDR3: TGTGCCAGCAGCGTGGGACAGGGCTCCTACAATGAGCAGTTCTTC. As protein: CASSVGQGSYNEQFF.

This clone has a handful of counts. The chain is built from TRBV7-9 and TRBJ1-2, with 9 bases matching TRBD1. CDR1 and CDR2 from the germline V gene are SEHNR and FQNEAQ (reference sequence). V dropped 5 bases and J dropped 4; count of bases not matched to a gene: 8. This CDR3 comprises 15 residues. The CDR3 here is CASSRGTGSPYGYTF. CDR3 nucleotide sequence: TGTGCCAGCAGCCGCGGGACAGGGTCTCCCTATGGCTACACCTTC.

The chain combines TRBV10-2 with TRBJ1-1, with unresolved D. V was cut by 8 bases and J by 3 bases, with 13 bases left in between. CDR3 length: 13 amino acids. CDR1 and CDR2 from the germline V gene are WSHSY and SAAADI. CDR3 sequence: CASLDQDYTEAFF. CDR3 coding DNA: TGCGCCAGCCTCGACCAGGATTACACTGAAGCTTTCTTT.

The chain is built from TRBV27 and TRBJ1-4; TRBD1 aligns across 8 bases. Trimming cost V 10 bases and J 5 bases; bases outside gene matches: 9. This CDR3 region has 14 residues. CDR1 is MNHEY and CDR2 is SMNVEV in the germline V gene (reference sequence). CDR3 DNA: TGTGCCACCGCCCGACAGGGGTCAAATGAAAAACTGTTTTTT. Its translation: CATARQGSNEKLFF. Full variable domain (outside the CDR3, taken from reference TRBV27 and TRBJ1-4): EAQVTQNPRYLITVTGKKLTVTCSQNMNHEYMSWYRQDPGLGLRQIYYSMNVEVTDKGDVPEGYKVSRKEKRNFPLILESPSPNQTSLYFCATARQGSNEKLFFGSGTQLSVL.

The J gene is TRBJ1-5, the V gene TRBV19, with D possibly matching TRBD1 (5 bases). In germline, CDR1 is LNHDA, CDR2 SQIVND (reference sequence). The V and J ends lost 6 bases and 9 bases respectively, with 15 bases between them. The CDR3 is 13 residues long. The CDR3 bases are TGTGCCAGTAGCCCCGGGACGCGGGGGCCCCAGCATTTT. Translating gives CASSPGTRGPQHF.

The rearrangement links TRBV5-1 to TRBJ1-1; 8 nucleotides match TRBD1. Trimming cost V 4 bases and J 0 bases; bases outside gene matches: 5. The CDR3 spans 15 residues. Germline CDR1 reads SGHRS; CDR2 reads YFSETQ. The DNA for the CDR3 is TGCGCCAGCAGCGAAGGACAGGGAGTGAACACTGAAGCTTTCTTT. Protein: CASSEGQGVNTEAFF.